Listed here are 28 T cell receptor beta chains from one sample, sequenced in a study of control samples from healthy donors and cancer patients (TCRdb year 2020). Libraries were prepared through the immunoSEQ multiplex PCR assay. TCRdb limited this immuneACCESS table to in-frame rearrangements with V and J called. A share of clones is missing; checked studies link under half to unresolved V genes, and the rest is unexplained. The sample table shows tens of thousands of clones, and around 70% are seen once. The ten largest clonotypes hold 17% of the sample. Input material: formalin-fixed, paraffin-embedded tissue. All receptors come from a male donor with melanoma.

The chain couples TRBV11-2 to TRBJ1-6; no firm D call. The CDR3 spans 16 residues. The ends were cut back, 0 bases at V and 6 bases at J, with 12 bases in the middle. In germline, CDR1 is SGHAT, CDR2 FQNNGV. In DNA form, the CDR3 reads TGTGCCAGCAGCTTAGATCGGCCTCAAATTAATTCACCCCTCCACTTT. This translates into CASSLDRPQINSPLHF.

V and J are TRBV3-1 (or the pseudogene TRBV3-2) and TRBJ2-7, with D perhaps TRBD1 (5 bases). The CDR3 covers 16 residues. CDR1 LGHDT and CDR2 YNNKEL come from the germline V gene (reference sequence). The V and J ends lost 3 bases and 0 bases respectively, with 15 bases between them. This CDR3 reads CASSQGLIVSSYEQYF. The CDR3 DNA is TGTGCCAGCAGCCAGGGGCTAATAGTTAGCTCCTACGAGCAGTACTTC.

The rearrangement joins TRBV6-5 to TRBJ1-6; unclear D gene. Germline V lookup: CDR1 MNHEY, CDR2 SVGAGI. Trimming cost V 0 bases and J 9 bases, with 6 bases left between them. CDR3 length: 13 amino acids. CDR3 nucleotides: TGTGCCAGCAGTTACTCGAGCGGTTCACCCCTCCACTTT. This sequence encodes CASSYSSGSPLHF.

This chain connects TRBV2 to TRBJ2-7; D is uncertain. The CDR3 runs 16 residues. V lost 5 bases and J lost 5, with 22 bases in between. The germline V gene encodes CDR1 SNHLY and CDR2 FYNNEI. The CDR3 DNA sequence: TGTGCCAGCAGTTCCCAACGGGCGTCCCTAGGCCACGAGCAGTACTTC. This encodes CASSSQRASLGHEQYF.

This clone was seen a handful of times. The CDR3 coding sequence is TGCGCCAGCAGCTCCGGGGCTCTGGGTGTCGGTACGCAGTATTTT. Protein: CASSSGALGVGTQYF. The chain employs TRBV5-1 and TRBJ2-3; possibly TRBD1 or TRBD2 for D (5 bases each). Germline V CDR1 and CDR2: SGHRS, YFSETQ. The V gene lost 3 bases and the J gene lost 8 bases, with 19 bases spanning the gap. The length of the CDR3 is 15 residues.

The chain recombines TRBV27 with TRBJ2-1; D is ambiguous. V gave up 5 bases and J gave up 6 bases, with 17 bases separating them. CDR1 is MNHEY and CDR2 is SMNVEV in the germline V gene (reference sequence). The CDR3 sequence is 15 residues long. The CDR3 loop reads CASSIRPRDTNEQFF. In DNA, the CDR3 is TGTGCCAGCAGTATTCGACCACGTGACACCAATGAGCAGTTCTTC.

V and J are TRBV7-6 and TRBJ2-3; D is ambiguous. This CDR3 contains 13 residues. Trimming removed 3 bases from V and 4 bases from J, with 8 bases in between. Germline V lookup: CDR1 SGHVS, CDR2 FNYEAQ. CDR3 bases: TGTGCCAGCAGCTTTTCCTTCGCAGATACGCAGTATTTT. Translation gives CASSFSFADTQYF.

This chain connects TRBV25-1 to TRBJ2-3, with 10 bases matching TRBD2. CDR3 length: 14 residues. Germline CDR1 MGHDK, CDR2 SYGVNS. J was trimmed by 4 bases and V by 9 bases; bases with no gene match: 7. CDR3 in amino acids: CARDSGRISDTQYF. CDR3 nucleotide sequence: TGTGCCAGAGATAGCGGGAGGATCTCAGATACGCAGTATTTT.

The CDR3 DNA follows: TGTGCCAGCAGTGGCTCAGCGGGAGCCAAAAACATTCAGTACTTC. Translating gives CASSGSAGAKNIQYF. V usage is TRBV2 and J usage is TRBJ2-4; TRBD2 might be the D (6 bases). V was pared by 4 bases and J by 0 bases, with 10 bases between. Germline assignment: CDR1 SNHLY and CDR2 FYNNEI. The CDR3 has 15 amino acids.

The chain couples TRBV2 to TRBJ2-1; 14 bases agree with TRBD2. The CDR3 is 18 amino acids. Germline V gene data show CDR1 as SNHLY and CDR2 as FYNNEI. V shed 6 bases and J 0 bases; nucleotides not matched to a gene: 7. CDR3 nucleotides: TGTGCCAGCAGCGGACTAGCGGGAGGTCATTCCTCCTACAATGAGCAGTTCTTC. As protein: CASSGLAGGHSSYNEQFF.

This clone appeared a single time. This rearrangement joins TRBV15 to TRBJ2-5; D call uncertain. Trimming cost V 9 bases and J 5 bases, with 19 bases left between them. Germline V gene data show CDR1 as LNHNV and CDR2 as YYDKDF (reference sequence). CDR3 length equals 14 residues. CDR3: CATERGNIKETQYF. The CDR3 DNA follows: TGTGCCACGGAAAGAGGAAATATCAAGGAGACCCAGTACTTC.

This sequence joins TRBV5-1 and TRBJ2-5; the match to TRBD2 covers 8 bases. Germline values: CDR1 SGHRS, CDR2 YFSETQ. The CDR3 sequence is 17 residues long. With 6 bases clipped from V and 2 bases from J, the junction kept 15 bases outside the gene matches. The CDR3 spells CASKAEAGGRGQETQYF. The CDR3 DNA reads TGCGCCAGCAAAGCGGAGGCGGGAGGAAGGGGACAAGAGACCCAGTACTTC.

V gene TRBV27 combines with J gene TRBJ1-5; unclear D gene. CDR1 and CDR2 from the germline V gene are MNHEY and SMNVEV (reference sequence). The germline V and J ends were trimmed by 3 bases and 3 bases, with 6 bases remaining between them. The CDR3 spans 13 residues. The CDR3 sequence is CASSFNYNQPQHF. CDR3 DNA sequence: TGTGCCAGCAGTTTCAATTACAATCAGCCCCAGCATTTT.

The chain carries TRBV3-1 (or the pseudogene TRBV3-2) and TRBJ2-2; 8 bases match TRBD2. After removal of 4 bases from V and 1 base from J, the junction contained 2 bases not matched to a gene. Germline CDR1 is LGHDT and CDR2 is YNNKEL (reference sequence). This CDR3 is 15 amino acids long. CDR3: CASSLLAGNTGELFF. Here the CDR3 DNA reads TGTGCCAGCAGCCTCCTAGCGGGGAACACCGGGGAGCTGTTTTTT.

The chain is built from TRBV11-3 and TRBJ2-5, with 8 bases that match TRBD2. V gave up 2 bases and J gave up 4 bases; unmatched junction bases: 6. Germline-derived CDR1 and CDR2 are SGHNT and YENEEA. The CDR3 runs 15 residues. The CDR3 region has the DNA TGTGCCAGCAGCTTAAGCTTAGCGGGGACAGAGACCCAGTACTTC. Protein product: CASSLSLAGTETQYF.

The V and J genes are TRBV6-5 and TRBJ2-5; D unresolved. Per the germline V gene, CDR1 is MNHEY and CDR2 is SVGAGI. The CDR3 sequence is 13 residues long. V was shortened by 6 bases and J by 4 bases, with 12 bases between the two germline ends. The CDR3 is CASRDPRRETQYF. The CDR3 DNA sequence: TGTGCCAGCAGAGACCCGCGGCGAGAGACCCAGTACTTC.

This rearrangement joins TRBV28 to TRBJ2-1; possibly TRBD2 for D (6 bases). Germline V gene sequence: CDR1 MDHEN, CDR2 SYDVKM. V lost 2 bases, J lost 2 bases, and 22 bases lay in between. The CDR3 has 19 residues. The CDR3 coding sequence is TGTGCCAGCAGTTTAACCTCGGCGGGACTGAGTTTCACCTACAATGAGCAGTTCTTC. It yields the protein CASSLTSAGLSFTYNEQFF.

The chain uses TRBV11-2 and TRBJ1-2; TRBD1 is a possible D gene (6 bases). The CDR3 runs 14 residues. The V end lost 1 base, the J end lost 8 bases, and 14 bases lay between the germline ends. Germline assignment: CDR1 SGHAT and CDR2 FQNNGV. The chain's CDR3 is CASSLGLGATGYTF. The CDR3 nucleotides read TGTGCCAGCAGCTTAGGTCTGGGGGCGACGGGCTACACCTTC.

The V gene is TRBV6-1, the J gene TRBJ1-5; TRBD1 agrees at 7 bases. Germline CDR1 is MNHNS and CDR2 is SASEGT. Losses at the gene ends were 1 base for V and 1 base for J; bases not matched to a gene: 7. The CDR3 is made up of 17 amino acids. The CDR3 sequence: CASSEGRGGVSNQPQHF. CDR3 nucleotide sequence: TGTGCCAGCAGTGAAGGCAGGGGGGGAGTGAGCAATCAGCCCCAGCATTTT.

The chain couples TRBV28 to TRBJ2-5, with 7 bases matching TRBD1. This CDR3 region has 17 residues. V lost 3 bases to trimming and J lost 5 bases; unmatched junction nucleotides: 15. In germline, CDR1 is MDHEN, CDR2 SYDVKM. CDR3 in amino acids: CASSLYQGTAIGETQYF. CDR3 DNA: TGTGCCAGCAGTTTGTACCAAGGGACAGCCATTGGGGAGACCCAGTACTTC.

This chain uses TRBV11-2 with TRBJ1-6; D not certain. Germline V gene sequence: CDR1 SGHAT, CDR2 FQNNGV. This CDR3 contains 15 residues. V lost 1 base and J 1 base, leaving 5 bases between the germline ends. The CDR3 sequence: CASSLVLSYNSPLHF. The CDR3 nucleotides read TGTGCCAGCAGCTTAGTTCTGTCCTATAATTCACCCCTCCACTTT.

This chain joins TRBV5-4 and TRBJ2-5; D is perhaps TRBD2 (5 bases). Per the germline V gene, CDR1 is SGHNT and CDR2 is YYREEE (reference sequence). Trimming stripped 3 bases from V and 5 bases from J, with 11 bases between. The CDR3 has 13 residues. The CDR3 DNA follows: TGTGCCAGCAGCTCGGACGGGAAGGAGACCCAGTACTTC. It translates to CASSSDGKETQYF. Combining the CDR3 with reference TRBV5-4 and TRBJ2-5 gives the whole variable domain ETGVTQSPTHLIKTRGQQVTLRCSSQSGHNTVSWYQQALGQGPQFIFQYYREEENGRGNFPPRFSGLQFPNYSSELNVNALELDDSALYLCASSSDGKETQYFGPGTRLLVL.

The genes are TRBV5-1 and TRBJ2-1, with D uncertain. The CDR3 length is 11 residues. The germline gives CDR1 SGHRS, CDR2 YFSETQ. Trimming removed 3 bases at V and 4 bases at J, with 2 bases between. The CDR3 loop reads CASSSYNEQFF. CDR3 DNA sequence: TGCGCCAGCAGCTCTTACAATGAGCAGTTCTTC.

This clone was detected many times. The CDR3 sequence is CASSPSGRMNTEAFF. CDR3 bases: TGTGCCAGCAGCCCGTCCGGACGGATGAACACTGAAGCTTTCTTT. The V gene is TRBV3-1 (or the pseudogene TRBV3-2), the J gene TRBJ1-1; D is uncertain. There are 15 residues in the CDR3. Trimming shortened V by 4 bases and J by 0 bases, and 12 bases separated the two germline ends. CDR1 LGHDT and CDR2 YNNKEL come from the germline V gene (reference sequence).

The V gene is TRBV28, the J gene TRBJ1-2; 7 bases match TRBD1. V shed 4 bases and J 4 bases; nucleotides not matched to a gene: 9. CDR1 is MDHEN, CDR2 SYDVKM, per germline. This CDR3 has 15 amino acids. The CDR3 coding sequence is TGTGCCAGCAGTTCGACAGGGATAGAGGGCTATGGCTACACCTTC. It codes for CASSSTGIEGYGYTF.

The CDR3 spells CASSPGTNTEAFF. The CDR3 DNA is TGTGCCAGCAGTCCTGGGACGAACACTGAAGCTTTCTTT. The V call is TRBV2, the J call TRBJ1-1, with D perhaps TRBD1 (5 bases). Germline V gene data show CDR1 as SNHLY and CDR2 as FYNNEI. The CDR3 is 13 amino acids. V dropped 5 bases and J dropped 1 base, with 8 bases sitting between them. The full variable domain, completed using reference TRBV2 and TRBJ1-1, is EPEVTQTPSHQVTQMGQEVILRCVPISNHLYFYWYRQILGQKVEFLVSFYNNEISEKSEIFDDQFSVERPDGSNFTLKIRSTKLEDSAMYFCASSPGTNTEAFFGQGTRLTVV.

The chain couples TRBV10-3 to TRBJ2-3; TRBD2 matches at 9 bases. Trimming at V came to 2 bases and at J to 4 bases, leaving 10 bases not matched to a gene. This CDR3 has 17 residues. Germline lookup yields CDR1 ENHRY and CDR2 SYGVKD. The CDR3 is CAISEPFRGRAPDTQYF. The CDR3 coding sequence is TGTGCCATCAGTGAGCCTTTTCGCGGGAGGGCCCCAGATACGCAGTATTTT.

This clone was seen once. V usage is TRBV19 and J usage is TRBJ1-5; no clear D gene. CDR1 is LNHDA, CDR2 SQIVND, per germline (reference sequence). The CDR3 covers 15 residues. The V and J ends lost 5 bases and 1 base respectively, with 12 bases between them. The CDR3 region is CASSPAAKSNQPQHF. The CDR3 DNA follows: TGTGCCAGTAGTCCGGCAGCCAAGAGCAATCAGCCCCAGCATTTT.